This T cell receptor beta chain is drawn from a study of blood T cell repertoires in COVID-19. Study details: Sites in the United States, Italy and Spain provided acute and convalescent COVID-19 samples. PBMCs, B-cell-depleted T cells, or T cells provided the cDNA or gDNA that made up the material.

In the authors' workflow: Amplification from reference gene primers served as the basis for estimated nucleated cell counts. Profiling relied on immunoSEQ multiplex PCR, and the TCRdb table lists in-frame clones only, not all of them. V, J and clone size are those of that table, while D and trimming were read from the DNA. The sample has under 300,000 clones, around 82% seen once. V lost 4 bases and J lost 1; bases outside the gene matches: 5. Germline CDR1 and CDR2: LGHDT and YNNKEL (reference sequence). The CDR3 is made up of 16 amino acids. The chain uses TRBV3-1 (or the pseudogene TRBV3-2) and TRBJ2-5; TRBD2 matches 11 bases. The TCR sequence derives from a woman over 75 with active or convalescent COVID-19. Sequencing used peripheral blood. The CDR3: CASSRLAGGSQETQYF. The CDR3 coding sequence is TGTGCCAGCAGCCGATTAGCGGGGGGGAGCCAAGAGACCCAGTACTTC.